These T cell receptor beta chains were read from a single sample in a study of beta chain features in type 1 diabetes. Repertoires were generated with immunoSEQ multiplex PCR, while TCRdb's copy carries only in-frame clones and drops some. This sample has around 250,000 clones; about a fifth occur once, and the top ten carry more than 0.025%. The sequenced sample was naive CD4+ T cells from blood. The receptors come from a middle-aged woman with type 1 diabetes. CDR3s include the opening cysteine and the closing phenylalanine or tryptophan. A D gene is named only where the DNA matches it firmly. Some rows mark clone size as missing; the rest say once, few, many or name a class of expanded clone.

V: TRBV4-2
size: few
J: TRBJ1-1
D: -
DNA: TGTGCCAGCAGCCAAGACCCCATGAACACTGAAGCTTTCTTT
CDR3: CASSQDPMNTEAFF

V: TRBV7-2
size: -
J: TRBJ2-1
D: TRBD2
DNA: TGTGCCAGCAGCCCGGGACTAGCTCCCAATGAGCAGTTCTTC
CDR3: CASSPGLAPNEQFF

V: TRBV5-1
size: -
J: TRBJ1-5
D: -
DNA: TGCGCCAGCAGCTTGGAAGGGGGTCGGAGTCAGCCCCAGCATTTT
CDR3: CASSLEGGRSQPQHF

V: TRBV7-2
size: few
J: TRBJ2-1
D: TRBD1
DNA: TGTGCCAGCAGCCCGGGACAGGTAAAAGATGAGCAGTTCTTC
CDR3: CASSPGQVKDEQFF

V: TRBV29-1
size: few
J: TRBJ1-1
D: -
DNA: TGCAGCGTTGACGCGGGGTTGAACACTGAAGCTTTCTTT
CDR3: CSVDAGLNTEAFF

V: TRBV6-5
size: -
J: TRBJ2-1
D: TRBD1
DNA: TGTGCCAGCAGTTCGCCGGGACAGGGGTTGATTGGAGAGCAGTTCTTC
CDR3: CASSSPGQGLIGEQFF

V: TRBV7-2
size: few
J: TRBJ2-1
D: TRBD2
DNA: TGTGCCAGCACCCTGGGACTAGCGGGGGGAAGCTCCTACAATGAGCAGTTCTTC
CDR3: CASTLGLAGGSSYNEQFF

V: TRBV7-2
size: -
J: TRBJ2-1
D: TRBD2
DNA: TGTGCCAGCAGCAAGGGACTAGCGGGAGTTAATGAGCAGTTCTTC
CDR3: CASSKGLAGVNEQFF

V: TRBV18
size: once
J: TRBJ2-3
D: -
DNA: TGTGCCAGCTCACCAGGGCGGGGGCTCACAGATACGCAGTATTTT
CDR3: CASSPGRGLTDTQYF

V: TRBV29-1
size: few
J: TRBJ1-1
D: TRBD1
DNA: TGCAGCGCTGACAGGGGCGCTGAAGCTTTCTTT
CDR3: CSADRGAEAFF

V: TRBV4-1
size: few
J: TRBJ2-1
D: -
DNA: TGCGCCAGCAGCTCTAGCGTCCCCTACAATGAGCAGTTCTTC
CDR3: CASSSSVPYNEQFF

V: TRBV7-2
size: few
J: TRBJ2-5
D: TRBD1
DNA: TGTGCCAGCAGCCTGGACAGGGGGGCGGAGACCCAGTACTTC
CDR3: CASSLDRGAETQYF

V: TRBV28
size: few
J: TRBJ2-1
D: -
DNA: TGTGCCAGCAGTGAAGAACGGGAGAGGGGGTTCTTC
CDR3: CASSEERERGFF

V: TRBV18
size: -
J: TRBJ1-2
D: TRBD1
DNA: TGTGCCAGCTCACCTGGGACAGGGGCCCTGGGTGGCTACACCTTC
CDR3: CASSPGTGALGGYTF

V: TRBV7-9
size: -
J: TRBJ1-2
D: -
DNA: TGTGCCAGCAGCTCGACAGGCGTGGGTTATGGCTACACCTTC
CDR3: CASSSTGVGYGYTF

V: TRBV27
size: -
J: TRBJ2-7
D: -
DNA: TGTGCCAGCACCTCCGGGAATAGCGGCTACGAGCAGTACTTC
CDR3: CASTSGNSGYEQYF

V: TRBV29-1
size: -
J: TRBJ2-3
D: TRBD1
DNA: TGCAGCGTCGCCCCAGGGGGAACGGATACGCAGTATTTT
CDR3: CSVAPGGTDTQYF

V: TRBV5-4
size: -
J: TRBJ2-4
D: TRBD2
DNA: TGTGCCAGCAGCCCGGGGGGCTGGACTAGCGGGAGGAGAAACATTCAGTACTTC
CDR3: CASSPGGWTSGRRNIQYF

V: TRBV29-1
size: -
J: TRBJ2-7
D: -
DNA: TGCAGCGTCCGCAAGGCGGGGGCTGGGGTGTACGAGCAGTACTTC
CDR3: CSVRKAGAGVYEQYF

V: TRBV29-1
size: -
J: TRBJ2-5
D: TRBD1
DNA: TGCAGCGTTGTGTACAGGGGAAGCCAAGAGACCCAGTACTTC
CDR3: CSVVYRGSQETQYF

V: TRBV25-1
size: -
J: TRBJ2-1
D: -
DNA: TGTGCCAGCAGTGAACCCCACCCCCAGGCCAATGAGCAGTTCTTC
CDR3: CASSEPHPQANEQFF

V: TRBV4-3
size: few
J: TRBJ1-6
D: -
DNA: TGCGCCAGCAGCCAAGAGCGAAGGAGCTCCTATAATTCACCCCTCCACTTT
CDR3: CASSQERRSSYNSPLHF

V: TRBV11-2
size: once
J: TRBJ1-2
D: -
DNA: TGTGCCAGCAGACTACAGGGAACGGCTCAGGGCTACACCTTC
CDR3: CASRLQGTAQGYTF

V: TRBV25-1
size: -
J: TRBJ1-4
D: TRBD1
DNA: TGTGCCAGCAGTGAAATGACAGGGCCTAATGAAAAACTGTTTTTT
CDR3: CASSEMTGPNEKLFF

V: TRBV4-3
size: -
J: TRBJ2-1
D: -
DNA: TGCGCCAGCAGCCAAGTTCCAGCGGGGCAGTTCTTC
CDR3: CASSQVPAGQFF

V: TRBV11-1
size: few
J: TRBJ2-1
D: TRBD2
DNA: TGTGCCAGCAGCGGACAGCGGGAGTTCGACAATGAGCAGTTCTTC
CDR3: CASSGQREFDNEQFF

V: TRBV9
size: few
J: TRBJ2-1
D: -
DNA: TGTGCCAGCAGCTTCGAGGGTGAGCAGTTCTTC
CDR3: CASSFEGEQFF

V: TRBV30
size: few
J: TRBJ1-1
D: TRBD1
DNA: TGTGCCTGGAGCCAAGACAGGGACGCTGAAGCTTTCTTT
CDR3: CAWSQDRDAEAFF

V: TRBV4-3
size: few
J: TRBJ1-1
D: -
DNA: TGCGCCAGCAGCCAAACCTTACTCTTGGACACTGAAGCTTTCTTT
CDR3: CASSQTLLLDTEAFF

V: TRBV5-6
size: few
J: TRBJ2-7
D: TRBD2
DNA: TGTGCCAGCAGCTTGGTTCTAGCGGGAGTGGACGAGCAGTACTTC
CDR3: CASSLVLAGVDEQYF

V: TRBV5-1
size: few
J: TRBJ2-7
D: TRBD2
DNA: TGCGCCAGCACCCTGAATAGCGGGAGTCGGAACGAGCAGTACTTC
CDR3: CASTLNSGSRNEQYF

V: TRBV9
size: -
J: TRBJ2-2
D: -
DNA: TGTGCCAGCAGCGTAGATCCGGGGTACACCGGGGAGCTGTTTTTT
CDR3: CASSVDPGYTGELFF

V: TRBV7-9
size: -
J: TRBJ2-1
D: TRBD2
DNA: TGTGCCAGCAGCTTAGCCTGGCGGGGGAGTTACAATGAGCAGTTCTTC
CDR3: CASSLAWRGSYNEQFF

V: TRBV5-6
size: -
J: TRBJ2-5
D: -
DNA: TGTGCCAGCAGCTTGGCCAGTCAAGAGACCCAGTACTTC
CDR3: CASSLASQETQYF

V: TRBV29-1
size: -
J: TRBJ1-4
D: -
DNA: TGCAGCGTTGCCTTATGGACAGCTAATGAAAAACTGTTTTTT
CDR3: CSVALWTANEKLFF

V: TRBV19
size: few
J: TRBJ1-1
D: TRBD1
DNA: TGTGCCGCAGGGGGCAGAACTGAAGCTTTCTTT
CDR3: CAAGGRTEAFF

V: TRBV11-2
size: -
J: TRBJ2-3
D: -
DNA: TGTGCCAGCAACCAAGAGAATCCTAGCACAGATACGCAGTATTTT
CDR3: CASNQENPSTDTQYF

V: TRBV20-1
size: few
J: TRBJ2-7
D: -
DNA: TGCAGTGCTAGGTCGACAGAGCAGTACTTC
CDR3: CSARSTEQYF

V: TRBV28
size: -
J: TRBJ2-3
D: -
DNA: TGTGCCAGCAGTTTGAGCAGGGTAGCAGATACGCAGTATTTT
CDR3: CASSLSRVADTQYF

V: TRBV4-3
size: few
J: TRBJ1-1
D: -
DNA: TGCGCCAGCAGCCAAGATGTCGGGTTTGAGGAAGCTTTCTTT
CDR3: CASSQDVGFEEAFF

V: TRBV7-2
size: -
J: TRBJ1-1
D: TRBD1
DNA: TGTGCCAGCAGCTTAGCGGACAGGACGGAGAACACTGAAGCTTTCTTT
CDR3: CASSLADRTENTEAFF

V: TRBV28
size: -
J: TRBJ2-5
D: TRBD2
DNA: TGTGCCAGCGGGGACGGGGGGAGGCTCCAAGAGACCCAGTACTTC
CDR3: CASGDGGRLQETQYF

V: TRBV4-3
size: -
J: TRBJ2-7
D: TRBD2
DNA: TGCGCCAGCAGCCAAGCAGCGGGGGGTTACGAGCAGTACTTC
CDR3: CASSQAAGGYEQYF

V: TRBV28
size: -
J: TRBJ2-6
D: -
DNA: TGTGCCAGCACCACGGGGGGCAGTTTCTCTGGGGCCAACGTCCTGACTTTC
CDR3: CASTTGGSFSGANVLTF

V: TRBV7-9
size: few
J: TRBJ2-3
D: TRBD2
DNA: TGTGCCAGCAGTCCCCAGCGGGGGGGTAAGGATAATACGCAGTATTTT
CDR3: CASSPQRGGKDNTQYF

V: TRBV7-2
size: once
J: TRBJ2-5
D: TRBD1
DNA: TGTGCCAGCAGCTGGGGACAGGCCCCAGAGACCCAGTACTTC
CDR3: CASSWGQAPETQYF

V: TRBV7-2
size: few
J: TRBJ2-3
D: -
DNA: TGTGCCAGCAGCTCCAGAGATACGCAGTATTTT
CDR3: CASSSRDTQYF

V: TRBV9
size: -
J: TRBJ2-1
D: -
DNA: TGTGCCAGCAGCGTAGCTCTTCAGGGAACCTACAATGAGCAGTTCTTC
CDR3: CASSVALQGTYNEQFF

V: TRBV30
size: few
J: TRBJ1-1
D: TRBD1
DNA: TGTGCCTGGAGTTTCATACAGGGGGCCCCTGAAGCTTTCTTT
CDR3: CAWSFIQGAPEAFF

V: TRBV2
size: few
J: TRBJ1-2
D: TRBD1
DNA: TGTGCCAGCAAGGGGGCTGGCTATGGCTACACCTTC
CDR3: CASKGAGYGYTF

V: TRBV11-1
size: -
J: TRBJ1-1
D: -
DNA: TGTGCCAGCAGCACCATTAGGGGGAACACTGAAGCTTTCTTT
CDR3: CASSTIRGNTEAFF